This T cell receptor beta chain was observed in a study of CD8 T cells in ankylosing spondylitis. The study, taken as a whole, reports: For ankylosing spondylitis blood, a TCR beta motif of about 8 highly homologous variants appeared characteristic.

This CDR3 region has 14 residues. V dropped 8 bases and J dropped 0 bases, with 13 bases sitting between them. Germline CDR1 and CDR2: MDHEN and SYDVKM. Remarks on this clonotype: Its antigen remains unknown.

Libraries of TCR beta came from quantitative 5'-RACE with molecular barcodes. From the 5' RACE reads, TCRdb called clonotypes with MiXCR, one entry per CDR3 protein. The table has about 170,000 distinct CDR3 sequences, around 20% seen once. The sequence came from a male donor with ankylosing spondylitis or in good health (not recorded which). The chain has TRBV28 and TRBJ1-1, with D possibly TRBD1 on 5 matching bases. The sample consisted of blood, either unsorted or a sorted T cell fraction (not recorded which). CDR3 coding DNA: TGTGCCAGCGGGTTAGACAGCTTGAACACTGAAGCTTTCTTT. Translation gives CASGLDSLNTEAFF.